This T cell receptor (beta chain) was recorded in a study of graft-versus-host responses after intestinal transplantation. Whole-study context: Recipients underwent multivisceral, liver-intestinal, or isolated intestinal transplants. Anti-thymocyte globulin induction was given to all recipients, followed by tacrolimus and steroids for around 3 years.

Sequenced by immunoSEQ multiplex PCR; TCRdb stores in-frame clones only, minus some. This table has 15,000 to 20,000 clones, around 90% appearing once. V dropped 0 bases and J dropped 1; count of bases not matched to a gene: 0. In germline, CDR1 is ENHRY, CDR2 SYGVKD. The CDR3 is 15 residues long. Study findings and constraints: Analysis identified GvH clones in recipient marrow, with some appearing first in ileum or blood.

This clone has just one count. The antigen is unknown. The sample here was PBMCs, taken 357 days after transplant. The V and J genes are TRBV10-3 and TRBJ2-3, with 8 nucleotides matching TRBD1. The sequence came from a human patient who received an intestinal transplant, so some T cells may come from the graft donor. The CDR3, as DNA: TGTGCCATCAGTGAGTCGACAGGGGGCACAGATACGCAGTATTTT. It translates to CAISESTGGTDTQYF.